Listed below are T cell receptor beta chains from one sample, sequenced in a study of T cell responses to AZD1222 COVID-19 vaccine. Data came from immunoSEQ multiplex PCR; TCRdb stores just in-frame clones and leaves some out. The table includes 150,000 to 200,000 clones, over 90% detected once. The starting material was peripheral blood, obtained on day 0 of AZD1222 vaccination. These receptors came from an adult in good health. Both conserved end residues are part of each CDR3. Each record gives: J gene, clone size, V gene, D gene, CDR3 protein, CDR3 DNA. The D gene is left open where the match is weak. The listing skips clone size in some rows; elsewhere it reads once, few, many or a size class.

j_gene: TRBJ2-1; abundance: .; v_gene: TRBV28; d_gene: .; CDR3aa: CASRTGSSSYNEQFF; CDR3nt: TGTGCCAGCAGAACCGGTTCGAGCTCCTACAATGAGCAGTTCTTC
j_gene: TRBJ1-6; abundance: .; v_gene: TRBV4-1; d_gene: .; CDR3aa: CASSQDINSPLHF; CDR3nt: TGCGCCAGCAGCCAAGACATTAATTCACCCCTCCACTTT
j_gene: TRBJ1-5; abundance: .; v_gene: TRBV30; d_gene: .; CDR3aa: CAWSARTENQPQHF; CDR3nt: TGTGCCTGGAGTGCGCGGACAGAAAATCAGCCCCAGCATTTT
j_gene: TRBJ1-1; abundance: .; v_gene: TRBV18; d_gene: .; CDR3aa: CASSQGMNTEAFF; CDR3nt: TGTGCCAGCTCACAGGGGATGAACACTGAAGCTTTCTTT
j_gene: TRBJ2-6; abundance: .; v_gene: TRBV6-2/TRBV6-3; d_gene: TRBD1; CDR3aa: CASSYGAGGAGANVLTF; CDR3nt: TGTGCCAGCAGTTATGGGGCAGGGGGCGCTGGGGCCAACGTCCTGACTTTC
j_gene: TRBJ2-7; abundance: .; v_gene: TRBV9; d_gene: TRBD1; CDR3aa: CASSVGVVGTDAYEQYF; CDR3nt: TGTGCCAGCAGCGTAGGCGTGGTGGGGACAGACGCCTACGAGCAGTACTTC
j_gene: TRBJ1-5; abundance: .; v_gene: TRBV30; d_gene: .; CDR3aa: CAWSVGSRGNQPQHF; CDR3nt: TGTGCCTGGAGTGTGGGCTCGAGGGGCAATCAGCCCCAGCATTTT
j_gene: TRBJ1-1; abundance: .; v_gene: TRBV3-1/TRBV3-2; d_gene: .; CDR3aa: CASSQEEGLGGTEAFF; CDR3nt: TGTGCCAGCAGCCAAGAAGAAGGCTTGGGGGGCACTGAAGCTTTCTTT
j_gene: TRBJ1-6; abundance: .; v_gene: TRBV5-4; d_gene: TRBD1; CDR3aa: CASSSVTGINSPLHF; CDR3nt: TGTGCCAGCAGCTCTGTGACAGGGATTAATTCACCCCTCCACTTT
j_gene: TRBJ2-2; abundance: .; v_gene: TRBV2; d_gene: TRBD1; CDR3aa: CASRAGTGFNTGELFF; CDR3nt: TGTGCCAGCAGAGCCGGGACAGGCTTTAACACCGGGGAGCTGTTTTTT
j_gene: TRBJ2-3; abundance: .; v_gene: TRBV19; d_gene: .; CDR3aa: CASSEMRDTQYF; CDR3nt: TGTGCCAGTAGTGAGATGAGGGATACGCAGTATTTT
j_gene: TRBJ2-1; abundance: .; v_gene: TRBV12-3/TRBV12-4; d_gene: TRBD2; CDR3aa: CASNLLAGGQFF; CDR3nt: TGTGCCAGCAACTTACTAGCGGGGGGGCAGTTCTTC
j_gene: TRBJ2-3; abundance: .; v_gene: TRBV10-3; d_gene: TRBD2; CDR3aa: CAISGLAGESDTQYF; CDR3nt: TGTGCCATCAGTGGACTAGCGGGAGAGTCAGATACGCAGTATTTT
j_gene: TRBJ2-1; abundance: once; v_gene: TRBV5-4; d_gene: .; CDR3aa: CASSSPSSDSYNEQFF; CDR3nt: TGTGCCAGCAGCTCTCCCTCCAGTGACTCCTACAATGAGCAGTTCTTC
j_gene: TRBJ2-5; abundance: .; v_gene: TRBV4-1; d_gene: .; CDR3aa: CASSQGRAETQYF; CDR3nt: TGCGCCAGCAGCCAAGGTAGGGCAGAGACCCAGTACTTC
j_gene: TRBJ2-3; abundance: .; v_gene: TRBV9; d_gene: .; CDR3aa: CASSVSLGLGRDTQYF; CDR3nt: TGTGCCAGCAGCGTAAGTCTAGGCCTCGGTCGAGATACGCAGTATTTT
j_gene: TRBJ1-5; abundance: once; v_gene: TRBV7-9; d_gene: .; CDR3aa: CASSLSGNQPQHF; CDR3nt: TGTGCCAGCAGTCTGTCCGGCAATCAGCCCCAGCATTTT
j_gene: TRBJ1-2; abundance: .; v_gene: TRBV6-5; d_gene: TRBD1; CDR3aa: CASSYGTDYGYTF; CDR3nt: TGTGCCAGCAGTTACGGGACAGACTATGGCTACACCTTC
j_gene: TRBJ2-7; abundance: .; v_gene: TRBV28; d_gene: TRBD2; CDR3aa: CASSLWLGGKRDRYEQYF; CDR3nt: TGTGCCAGCAGTTTATGGTTGGGGGGAAAGCGGGATAGGTACGAGCAGTACTTC
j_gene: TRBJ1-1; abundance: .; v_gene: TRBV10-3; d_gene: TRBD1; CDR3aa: CAIRQTGESSGDTEAFF; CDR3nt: TGTGCCATCAGGCAGACAGGGGAAAGTTCCGGGGACACTGAAGCTTTCTTT
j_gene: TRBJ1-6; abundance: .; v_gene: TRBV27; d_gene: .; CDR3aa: CASSLSGGRSYNSPLHF; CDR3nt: TGTGCCAGCAGTTTATCGGGGGGCCGGTCCTATAATTCACCCCTCCACTTT
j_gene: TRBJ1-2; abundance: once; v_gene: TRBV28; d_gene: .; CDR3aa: CASSLFTGRATGANYGYTF; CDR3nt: TGTGCCAGCAGTTTATTCACCGGGAGGGCTACGGGAGCTAACTATGGCTACACCTTC
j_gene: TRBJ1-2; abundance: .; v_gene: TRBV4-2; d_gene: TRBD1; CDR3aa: CASSQIQQGRGGYTF; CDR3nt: TGTGCCAGCAGCCAAATCCAACAGGGGAGGGGTGGCTACACCTTC
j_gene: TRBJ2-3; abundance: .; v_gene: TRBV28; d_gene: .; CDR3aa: CASIWGVSSTDTQYF; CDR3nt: TGTGCCAGCATCTGGGGGGTTTCTAGCACAGATACGCAGTATTTT
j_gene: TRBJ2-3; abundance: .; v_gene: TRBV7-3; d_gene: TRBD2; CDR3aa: CASSLTGTSARDTQYF; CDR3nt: TGTGCCAGCAGCTTAACCGGGACTAGTGCTCGAGATACGCAGTATTTT
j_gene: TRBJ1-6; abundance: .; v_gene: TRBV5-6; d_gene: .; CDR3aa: CASSFGRGGSPLHF; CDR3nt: TGTGCCAGCAGCTTCGGCAGGGGCGGCTCACCCCTCCACTTT
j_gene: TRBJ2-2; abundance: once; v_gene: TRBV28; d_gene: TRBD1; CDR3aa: CASSPGAGGVNGELFF; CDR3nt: TGTGCCAGCAGTCCAGGGGCAGGGGGCGTCAACGGGGAGCTGTTTTTT
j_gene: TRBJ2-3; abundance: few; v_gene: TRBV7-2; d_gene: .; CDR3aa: CASSRFRGSTDTQYF; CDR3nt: TGTGCCAGCAGCCGGTTCCGCGGGTCCACAGATACGCAGTATTTT
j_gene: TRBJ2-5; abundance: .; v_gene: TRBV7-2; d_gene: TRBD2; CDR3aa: CASSGRLAGAPKQETQYF; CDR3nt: TGTGCCAGCAGCGGGCGACTAGCGGGGGCCCCAAAGCAAGAGACCCAGTACTTC
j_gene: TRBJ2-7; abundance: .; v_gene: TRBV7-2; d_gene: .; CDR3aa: CASSPGTHSAYEQYF; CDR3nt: TGTGCCAGCAGCCCCGGGACTCATTCGGCCTACGAGCAGTACTTC
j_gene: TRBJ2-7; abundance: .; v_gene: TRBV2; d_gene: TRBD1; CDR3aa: CASRVDRVVEQYF; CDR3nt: TGTGCCAGCAGAGTTGACAGGGTGGTTGAGCAGTACTTC
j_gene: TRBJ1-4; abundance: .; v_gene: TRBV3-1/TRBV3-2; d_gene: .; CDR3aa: CASSPLGGQPGEKLFF; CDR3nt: TGTGCCAGCAGCCCCCTGGGGGGGCAACCGGGTGAAAAACTGTTTTTT
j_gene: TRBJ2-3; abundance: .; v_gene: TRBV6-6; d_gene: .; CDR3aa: CATWQGRGTDTQYF; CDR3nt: TGTGCCACCTGGCAGGGCCGTGGTACAGATACGCAGTATTTT
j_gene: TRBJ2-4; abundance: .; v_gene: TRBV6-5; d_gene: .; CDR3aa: CASTQTAGGNIQYF; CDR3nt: TGTGCCAGCACCCAGACAGCTGGGGGAAACATTCAGTACTTC
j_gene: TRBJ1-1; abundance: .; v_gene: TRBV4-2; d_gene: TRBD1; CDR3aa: CASSRDRGELSEAFF; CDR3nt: TGTGCCAGCAGCCGAGACAGGGGCGAGCTCTCTGAAGCTTTCTTT
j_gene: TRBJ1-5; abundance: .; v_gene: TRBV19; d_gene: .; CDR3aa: CASSMMGYSNQPQHF; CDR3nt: TGTGCCAGTAGTATGATGGGGTATAGCAATCAGCCCCAGCATTTT
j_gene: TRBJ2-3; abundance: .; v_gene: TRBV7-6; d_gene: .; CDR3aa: CASSSDTTGALGTQYF; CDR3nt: TGTGCCAGCAGCTCAGACACGACAGGTGCTTTGGGTACGCAGTATTTT
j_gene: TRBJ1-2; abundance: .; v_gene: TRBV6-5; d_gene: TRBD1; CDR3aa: CASSRRGRYGYTF; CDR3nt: TGTGCCAGCAGCCGCAGGGGGAGGTATGGCTACACCTTC
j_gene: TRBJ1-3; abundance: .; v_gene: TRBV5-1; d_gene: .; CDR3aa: CASSVDYISGNTIYF; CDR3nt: TGCGCCAGCAGCGTGGACTACATCTCTGGAAACACCATATATTTT
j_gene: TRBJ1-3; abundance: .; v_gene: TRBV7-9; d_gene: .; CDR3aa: CASSQATGTGNTIYF; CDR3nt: TGTGCCAGCAGCCAAGCCACAGGAACTGGAAACACCATATATTTT
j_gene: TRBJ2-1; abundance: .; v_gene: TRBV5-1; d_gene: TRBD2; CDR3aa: CASSLRLAGDNEQFF; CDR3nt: TGCGCCAGCAGCCTCAGACTAGCGGGGGACAATGAGCAGTTCTTC
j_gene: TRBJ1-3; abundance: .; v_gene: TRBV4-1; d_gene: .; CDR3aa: CASSQLLFSGNTIYF; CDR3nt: TGCGCCAGCAGCCAACTCTTATTCTCTGGAAACACCATATATTTT
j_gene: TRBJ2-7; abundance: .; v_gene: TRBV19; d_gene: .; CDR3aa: CASSIAQSSYEQYF; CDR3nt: TGTGCCAGTAGTATAGCTCAGAGCTCCTACGAGCAGTACTTC